This TCR beta chain was sequenced during a study of cytomegalovirus exposure and HLA in healthy donors. Study findings and constraints: More clonal expansion characterized HLA-associated TCR beta chains than equally common others in a later analysis.

Primers: 60 Vbeta forward and 13 Jbeta reverse. In the authors' workflow: There were about 80 million unique TCR beta chains by a later count, and 8.5 million to 14 million of them were shared. Assay used: immunoSEQ multiplex PCR; TCRdb lists only in-frame clones, some missing. V and J calls and clone size are copied from that table; D and trimming were computed from the DNA. With some 200,000 clones in the sample, the ten largest clones hold approximately 0.82%. Details on this clone: Its antigen remains unidentified.

The receptor's source is a woman between 18 and 30 years old in good health and CMV-seropositive. Input material: PBMCs.

The CDR3 sequence is CASSPMGLAGASYNEQFF. The CDR3 DNA reads TGTGCCAGCAGCCCCATGGGGCTAGCGGGGGCAAGTTACAATGAGCAGTTCTTC. The chain is built from TRBV7-9 and TRBJ2-1, with TRBD2 identical over 10 bases. The germline CDR1 and CDR2 sequences are SEHNR and FQNEAQ (reference sequence). CDR3 length equals 18 residues. With V trimmed by 5 bases and J by 4 bases, 14 bases remained unmatched.